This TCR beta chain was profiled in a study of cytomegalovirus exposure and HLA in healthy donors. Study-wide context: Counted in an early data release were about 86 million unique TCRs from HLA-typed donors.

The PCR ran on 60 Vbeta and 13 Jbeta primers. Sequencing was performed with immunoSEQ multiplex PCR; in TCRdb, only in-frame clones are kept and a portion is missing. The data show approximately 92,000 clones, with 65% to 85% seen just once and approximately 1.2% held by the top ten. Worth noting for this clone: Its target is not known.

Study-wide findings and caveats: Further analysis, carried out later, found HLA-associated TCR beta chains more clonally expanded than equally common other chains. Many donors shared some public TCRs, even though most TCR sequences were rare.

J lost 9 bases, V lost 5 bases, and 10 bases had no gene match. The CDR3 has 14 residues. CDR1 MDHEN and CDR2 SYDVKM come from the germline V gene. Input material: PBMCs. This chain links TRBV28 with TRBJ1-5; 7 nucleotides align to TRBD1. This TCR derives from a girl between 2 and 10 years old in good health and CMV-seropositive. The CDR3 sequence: CASSLYRGRRPQHF. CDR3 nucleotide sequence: TGTGCCAGCAGTCTTTACAGGGGACGTAGGCCCCAGCATTTT.